The rows below give T cell receptor beta chains drawn from one sample of a study of cytomegalovirus exposure and HLA in healthy donors. TCRdb's copy holds only in-frame clones and misses some; the assay was immunoSEQ multiplex PCR. This sample yields about 93,000 clones, of which 70% to 80% are seen a single time; over 0.5% belongs to the top ten. The sample consisted of PBMCs. The receptors shown here come from a young man in good health and CMV-seronegative. Both conserved end residues are part of each CDR3. A D gene is named only where the DNA matches it firmly. Clone size is shown for a subset of rows, as once, few, many or a class of expanded clone.

cdr3_aa cdr3_nt j_call v_call clone_size d_call
CASSSWTGMGDSPLHF TGTGCCAGCAGTTCCTGGACAGGGATGGGTGATTCACCCCTCCACTTT TRBJ1-6 TRBV27 few TRBD1
CASSFSGQSEAFF TGTGCCAGCAGCTTTTCTGGACAGTCGGAAGCTTTCTTT TRBJ1-1 TRBV7-2 - -
CASSSTRSGQGFF TGTGCCAGCAGCTCCACGCGATCCGGACAGGGGTTCTTC TRBJ2-7 TRBV7-9 once TRBD1
CASNLGGGWGTEAFF TGTGCCAGCAACCTCGGGGGGGGGTGGGGCACTGAAGCTTTCTTT TRBJ1-1 TRBV28 - -
CASSLSLAGAETQYF TGCGCCAGCAGCTTGTCACTAGCGGGAGCTGAGACCCAGTACTTC TRBJ2-5 TRBV5-1 once TRBD2
CASSQARGQPLYGYTF TGTGCCAGCAGCCAAGCCCGGGGACAGCCCCTATATGGCTACACCTTC TRBJ1-2 TRBV4-2 - TRBD1
CASSPGLAPTYEQYF TGTGCCAGCTCCCCGGGACTAGCGCCTACCTACGAGCAGTACTTC TRBJ2-7 TRBV6-6 - TRBD2
CASSLRTGLIHYGYTF TGTGCCAGCAGCCTACGGACAGGGCTAATCCACTATGGCTACACCTTC TRBJ1-2 TRBV11-2 - TRBD1
CASSLYAGTGELFF TGTGCCAGCAGCTTGTATGCAGGGACCGGGGAGCTGTTTTTT TRBJ2-2 TRBV5-6 few -
CASSSTTGTNTEAFF TGTGCCAGCAGCTCCACGACAGGGACGAACACTGAAGCTTTCTTT TRBJ1-1 TRBV7-9 - TRBD1
CASSLAQEYGYTF TGTGCCAGCAGCTTAGCACAGGAATATGGCTACACCTTC TRBJ1-2 TRBV11-1 - -
CASSLTAGGYNEQFF TGCGCCAGCAGCTTGACGGCGGGAGGGTACAATGAGCAGTTCTTC TRBJ2-1 TRBV5-1 once TRBD2
CARSFSGQGSPYEQYF TGTGCCAGAAGCTTTTCTGGTCAGGGGTCCCCCTACGAGCAGTACTTC TRBJ2-7 TRBV5-3 - -
CASSLRTERGYGYTF TGTGCCAGCAGCCTCCGGACAGAGAGGGGGTATGGCTACACCTTC TRBJ1-2 TRBV7-2 - -
CASSIIEVTSLQPQHF TGTGCCAGTAGTATAATCGAGGTTACTTCTTTACAGCCCCAGCATTTT TRBJ1-5 TRBV19 many -
CAISEAGVEETQYF TGTGCCATCAGTGAGGCGGGGGTTGAAGAGACCCAGTACTTC TRBJ2-5 TRBV10-3 - TRBD2
CASSSGGGQSNQPQHF TGTGCCAGCAGCTCGGGGGGGGGACAGAGCAATCAGCCCCAGCATTTT TRBJ1-5 TRBV5-6 - TRBD1
CASSSWPTGSSGYTF TGTGCCAGCAGCTCCTGGCCGACAGGGAGTAGTGGCTACACCTTC TRBJ1-2 TRBV11-3 - TRBD1
CASSLEGRGAFF TGTGCCAGCAGCCTGGAGGGGCGGGGAGCTTTCTTT TRBJ1-1 TRBV5-6 - -
CASSSDLNTEAFF TGTGCCAGCAGTTCAGATTTGAACACTGAAGCTTTCTTT TRBJ1-1 TRBV6-6 - -
CASSVEQGLYTEAFF TGTGCCAGCAGCGTAGAGCAGGGACTCTACACTGAAGCTTTCTTT TRBJ1-1 TRBV9 - -
CASRSDRVSNYGYTF TGTGCCAGCAGGAGCGACAGGGTCTCTAACTATGGCTACACCTTC TRBJ1-2 TRBV6-5 - TRBD1
CASSVRTGTSGGPSITSEQFF TGTGCCAGCAGCGTACGAACCGGGACTAGCGGGGGGCCATCGATTACGAGTGAGCAGTTCTTC TRBJ2-1 TRBV9 - TRBD2
CASSLRGNQPQHF TGTGCCAGCTCTCTCAGGGGGAATCAGCCCCAGCATTTT TRBJ1-5 TRBV2 - TRBD1
CASSSGGTRNEKLFF TGTGCCAGCAGCTCGGGGGGGACGAGGAATGAAAAACTGTTTTTT TRBJ1-4 TRBV11-2 - -
CASSPTGNEAFF TGCGCCAGCAGCCCCACAGGGAATGAAGCTTTCTTT TRBJ1-1 TRBV5-1 - -
CAVQGAADYGYTF TGTGCCGTACAGGGGGCAGCGGACTATGGCTACACCTTC TRBJ1-2 TRBV10-3 many TRBD1
CASSYAGADEAFF TGTGCCAGCAGTTACGCGGGGGCGGATGAAGCTTTCTTT TRBJ1-1 TRBV6-6 few -
CASSGMPNNEQFF TGTGCCAGTAGCGGGATGCCCAACAATGAGCAGTTCTTC TRBJ2-1 TRBV19 - -
CATSRDHSPNYGYTF TGTGCCACCAGCAGAGATCACAGCCCTAACTATGGCTACACCTTC TRBJ1-2 TRBV15 - -
CASSWNSPNEQFF TGTGCCAGCAGTTGGAATAGCCCCAATGAGCAGTTCTTC TRBJ2-1 TRBV2 - -
CASSVPGTSDTEAFF TGTGCCAGCAGTGTGCCGGGGACTAGCGACACTGAAGCTTTCTTT TRBJ1-1 TRBV25-1 - -
CASSPTGALNEKLFF TGTGCCAGCAGCCCTACAGGGGCCCTTAATGAAAAACTGTTTTTT TRBJ1-4 TRBV7-3 - TRBD1
CASNLVSQYF TGTGCCAGCAACTTGGTGAGCCAGTACTTC TRBJ2-5 TRBV2 few -
CASSQDTSGYNEQFF TGCGCCAGCAGCCAAGACACTAGCGGCTACAATGAGCAGTTCTTC TRBJ2-1 TRBV4-3 - TRBD2
CASSSMTGSEGYTF TGTGCCAGCAGCTCGATGACCGGGAGCGAAGGCTACACCTTC TRBJ1-2 TRBV5-6 few -
CATSRDYGTSGAGGQYF TGTGCCACCAGCAGAGATTACGGGACTAGCGGGGCCGGGGGCCAGTACTTC TRBJ2-5 TRBV15 once TRBD2
CASSQVTGKDGYTF TGCGCCAGCAGCCAAGTGACAGGGAAGGATGGCTACACCTTC TRBJ1-2 TRBV4-3 - TRBD1
CASTGEGPEQFF TGTGCCAGCACTGGGGAGGGCCCGGAGCAGTTCTTC TRBJ2-1 TRBV25-1 - TRBD2
CASRLSSGGANVLTF TGTGCCAGCAGATTGTCCTCCGGTGGGGCCAACGTCCTGACTTTC TRBJ2-6 TRBV7-3 - -
CASSPREGLDGYTF TGTGCCAGCTCACCTCGGGAGGGATTAGATGGCTACACCTTC TRBJ1-2 TRBV18 - -
CASSLSPGANYGYTF TGCGCCAGCAGCTTGAGCCCAGGGGCTAACTATGGCTATACCTTC TRBJ1-2 TRBV5-1 once -
CASSVEDRVSYNEQFF TGTGCCAGCAGCGTAGAGGACAGGGTTTCCTACAATGAGCAGTTCTTC TRBJ2-1 TRBV9 - TRBD1